Each of the 3 T cell receptor beta chains below was sequenced from the same sample in a study of T cell repertoires in cytomegalovirus infection. Their specific antigens are unknown. One entry per CDR3 protein, called by TCRdb with MiXCR from the reads. The sample lists 550,000 to 700,000 distinct CDR3 sequences; about 39% were seen once. The sample in question was cultured PBMCs, obtained from culture after CMV antigen stimulation. The receptors stem from a human donor in good health (CMV status not recorded). Some clones in this sample may be carry-over from other donors' samples.

This clonotype was recorded at least ten times. CDR3 amino acids: CASSLGQINEQFF. The CDR3 nucleotides are TGTGCCAGCAGCTTGGGGCAAATCAATGAGCAGTTCTTC. The rearrangement joins TRBV7-2 to TRBJ2-1, with a tentative D call TRBD1 (5 bases). The CDR3 is 13 residues long. Germline V lookup: CDR1 SGHTA, CDR2 FQGNSA. V was clipped by 3 bases and J by 6 bases, with 9 bases between them.

The rearrangement links TRBV6-8 to TRBJ2-5; 9 positions agree with TRBD2. V gave up 7 bases and J gave up 1 base; unmatched junction bases: 4. The CDR3 has 14 residues. Germline lookup yields CDR1 MNHGY and CDR2 SAAAGT. For the CDR3, the DNA is TGTGCCAGCATCCTAGCGGGACCCCAAGAGACCCAGTACTTC. Its translation is CASILAGPQETQYF.

This rearrangement joins TRBV7-2 to TRBJ2-5; a possible D gene is TRBD1 (6 bases). V was pared by 1 base and J by 2 bases, with 11 bases between. The length of the CDR3 is 15 residues. From germline, CDR1 is SGHTA and CDR2 FQGNSA. CDR3 in DNA: TGTGCCAGCAGCTTAGGGGGGACACTGCAAGAGACCCAGTACTTC. Translated, it gives CASSLGGTLQETQYF.